One and the same sample provided the 30 T cell receptor beta chains below, sequenced in a study of T cells in Graves' hyperthyroidism and ophthalmopathy. Amplification yielded TCR beta CDR3 regions, with RNA transcripts as the source. During a first-round RT-PCR of the TCR CDR3, the HTBI primer set was used. TCRdb analysed the multiplex PCR reads with MiXCR anew, one entry per CDR3 protein. This sample carries 530,000 or so distinct CDR3 sequences, under 20% of them seen once, and the ten largest clones take 17%. The specimen was blood. The receptors derive from a woman aged 18 to 35 with Graves' ophthalmopathy.

The rearrangement joins TRBV25-1 to TRBJ1-1; 9 bases agree with TRBD1. The CDR3 consists of 14 residues. Germline assignment: CDR1 MGHDK and CDR2 SYGVNS. The ends lost 3 bases at V and 11 bases at J; junction bases unmatched: 10. CDR3 nucleotides: TGTGCCAGCAGTGATCTACTTGGGACAGGGCATGCTTTCTTT. It specifies CASSDLLGTGHAFF.

As for this clonotype: A much larger clone sits a single nucleotide away, making a read error possible. This chain connects TRBV27 to TRBJ2-7; D is perhaps TRBD1 (5 bases). Germline lookup yields CDR1 MNHEY and CDR2 SMNVEV (reference sequence). The CDR3 is 14 residues long. In DNA form, the CDR3 reads TGTGCCAGCAGTTTAGGGGCCAGATCCTACGGGCAGTACTTC. This gives the protein CASSLGARSYGQYF.

V usage is TRBV13 and J usage is TRBJ2-7; 10 bases line up with TRBD1. This CDR3 is built from 17 residues. Germline CDR1 is PRHDT and CDR2 is FYEKMQ (reference sequence). The ends lost 6 bases at V and 5 bases at J; junction bases unmatched: 16. CDR3 loop: CASRPTPRQGAWNEQYF. CDR3 nucleotide sequence: TGTGCCAGCAGACCAACCCCTCGACAGGGGGCTTGGAACGAGCAGTACTTC. The full variable domain, with the rest looked up from reference TRBV13 and TRBJ2-7, is AAGVIQSPRHLIKEKRETATLKCYPIPRHDTVYWYQQGPGQDPQFLISFYEKMQSDKGSIPDRFSAQQFSDYHSELNMSSLELGDSALYFCASRPTPRQGAWNEQYFGPGTRLTVT.

The rearrangement links TRBV30 to TRBJ1-2, with TRBD1 as a possible D gene (6 bases). The V end lost 4 bases, the J end lost 3 bases, and 18 bases lay between the germline ends. The germline CDR1 and CDR2 sequences are GTSNPN and SVGIG (reference sequence). The CDR3 is made up of 15 amino acids. As DNA, the CDR3 is TGTGCCTGGATGCAACAACAGGGTGCGGACTATGGCTACACCTTC. It translates to CAWMQQQGADYGYTF.

This clonotype turned up a few times. V is TRBV4-1 and J is TRBJ1-1; D possibly corresponds to TRBD1 (6 bases). With 3 bases removed from V and 5 bases from J, the gap between germline ends came to 13 bases. CDR1 is MGHRA, CDR2 YSYEKL, per germline. The CDR3 totals 14 residues. The CDR3, as DNA: TGCGCCAGCAGCCACTCGGGGGCTAGGACTGAAGCTTTCTTT. It specifies CASSHSGARTEAFF.

This clonotype showed up many times. The CDR3 DNA sequence: TGTGCCAGCAGCGGGGCGCGCGGCCCCTACGAGCAGTACTTC. This gives the protein CASSGARGPYEQYF. V and J are TRBV28 and TRBJ2-7; D tentatively fits TRBD1 or TRBD2 (5 bases each). CDR1 is MDHEN and CDR2 is SYDVKM in the germline V gene. Between the trimmed V and J ends, which lost 6 bases and 2 bases, there was a span of 14 bases. The CDR3 runs 14 residues.

This chain links TRBV4-1 with TRBJ1-2; 7 bases match TRBD1. CDR3 length: 15 amino acids. Looked up from germline, CDR1 is MGHRA and CDR2 is YSYEKL. The V gene end was trimmed by 4 bases and the J gene end by 0 bases; junction bases not matched to a gene: 5. The CDR3 sequence is CASSLGGQTNYGYTF. CDR3 nucleotides: TGCGCCAGCAGCCTGGGGGGACAGACTAACTATGGCTACACCTTC.

This clonotype came up many times. CDR3 amino acids: CATSSVNTGELFF. CDR3 DNA: TGTGCCACCTCGTCCGTGAACACCGGGGAGCTGTTTTTT. The chain employs TRBV28 and TRBJ2-2, with unresolved D. Germline V gene sequence: CDR1 MDHEN, CDR2 SYDVKM. Trimming left V 10 bases short and J 1 base short, with 10 bases between. The length of the CDR3 is 13 residues.

This clonotype was counted many times. The J gene is TRBJ2-7, the V gene TRBV6-1; 10 bases match TRBD1. The CDR3 totals 16 residues. With V trimmed by 8 bases and J by 2 bases, 12 bases remained unmatched. The germline CDR1 and CDR2 sequences are MNHNS and SASEGT. The CDR3 bases are TGTGCCAGCCGAACCTTGGGACAGGGGTCGACCTACGAGCAGTACTTC. Protein sequence: CASRTLGQGSTYEQYF.

CDR3 DNA sequence: TGTGCCAGCAGGATTGGGACAGGGGGAAGTCAGCCCCAGCATTTT. Encoded protein: CASRIGTGGSQPQHF. The J gene is TRBJ1-5, the V gene TRBV27, with 11 bases identical to TRBD1. Germline lookup yields CDR1 MNHEY and CDR2 SMNVEV (reference sequence). The CDR3 totals 15 residues. V shed 6 bases, J shed 6 bases, and the junction held 7 bases outside the gene matches.

This clonotype was found many times. The chain employs TRBV18 and TRBJ2-3; D is unclear. This CDR3 is built from 13 residues. The V and J ends lost 6 bases and 2 bases respectively, with 9 bases between them. From germline, CDR1 is KGHSH and CDR2 LQKENI. The CDR3 coding sequence is TGTGCCAGCTCCGCAGAGAACACAGATACGCAGTATTTT. Translated: CASSAENTDTQYF.

The table lists this clonotype with a few counts. This sequence joins TRBV6-2 or TRBV6-3 and TRBJ1-4, with 11 bases that match TRBD1. The CDR3 consists of 15 residues. Germline CDR1 reads MNHEY; CDR2 reads SVGEGT. The junction had 4 bases not matched to a gene; V was cut back by 2 bases and J by 8 bases. CDR3 region: CASSYADRGREKLFF. The CDR3 region has the DNA TGTGCCAGCAGTTACGCGGACAGGGGGCGCGAAAAACTGTTTTTT.

This clonotype came up a few times. The J gene is TRBJ2-1, the V gene TRBV20-1; D is uncertain. From germline, CDR1 is DFQATT and CDR2 SNEGSKA (reference sequence). Deletions cut 5 bases from V and 8 bases from J, with 16 bases between. There are 13 residues in the CDR3. The CDR3 coding sequence is TGCAGTGCTTCAGCGAATTTAGTCGATGAGCAGTTCTTC. It yields the protein CSASANLVDEQFF.

The chain combines TRBV27 with TRBJ2-7, with TRBD1 as a possible D gene (5 bases). Trimming stripped 0 bases from V and 3 bases from J, with 9 bases between. Germline values: CDR1 MNHEY, CDR2 SMNVEV (reference sequence). This CDR3 is built from 14 residues. Written as DNA, the CDR3 is TGTGCCAGCAGTTTATCGGCAGGGTTCTACGAGCAGTACTTC. Translated: CASSLSAGFYEQYF.

This clonotype appeared many times. The chain employs TRBV4-3 and TRBJ2-7; TRBD2 is a possible D gene (5 bases). Trimming shortened V by 0 bases and J by 7 bases, and 13 bases separated the two germline ends. From germline, CDR1 is LGHNA and CDR2 YSLEER. The CDR3 contains 14 residues. This CDR3 reads CASSQEHGGIEQYF. The CDR3 bases are TGCGCCAGCAGCCAAGAACATGGAGGTATTGAGCAGTACTTC.

The table lists this clonotype with many counts. This sequence joins TRBV28 and TRBJ2-7; D is perhaps TRBD1 or TRBD2 (5 bases each). The V and J ends lost 8 bases and 6 bases respectively, with 20 bases between them. Germline CDR1 reads MDHEN; CDR2 reads SYDVKM. The length of the CDR3 is 14 residues. The CDR3 reads CASVAPRGYGEQYF. CDR3 in DNA: TGTGCCAGCGTGGCCCCACGGGGCTATGGCGAGCAGTACTTC.

The chain combines TRBV7-3 with TRBJ2-5; D is perhaps TRBD1 (6 bases). Germline V gene lookup returns CDR1 SGHTA and CDR2 FQGTGA. This CDR3 region has 13 residues. V was trimmed by 5 bases and J by 7 bases, leaving 14 bases between them. In DNA, the CDR3 is TGTGCCAGCAGCCCCACAGGGTTGGGGACCCAGTACTTC. This translates into CASSPTGLGTQYF.

There are a few counts of this clonotype. The chain is built from TRBV4-2 and TRBJ1-1; 9 bases agree with TRBD1. The V segment lost 7 bases and the J segment 5 bases; nucleotides outside the gene matches: 5. Per germline, CDR1 LGHNA and CDR2 YNFKEQ. The CDR3 is 13 residues long. As DNA, the CDR3 is TGTGCCAGCACCGGACAGGGGACGACTGAAGCTTTCTTT. Translated, it gives CASTGQGTTEAFF.

This clonotype has a count of ten or more. V usage is TRBV28 and J usage is TRBJ2-1; 9 bases map to TRBD1. Germline values: CDR1 MDHEN, CDR2 SYDVKM. This CDR3 has 15 amino acids. V was pared by 2 bases and J by 5 bases, with 4 bases of the junction left unmatched. CDR3 bases: TGTGCCAGCAGTTTAGTACAGGGGGCGAACAATGAGCAGTTCTTC. Protein sequence: CASSLVQGANNEQFF. The entire variable domain, with the rest obtained from reference TRBV28 and TRBJ2-1, is as follows: DVKVTQSSRYLVKRTGEKVFLECVQDMDHENMFWYRQDPGLGLRLIYFSYDVKMKEKGDIPEGYSVSREKKERFSLILESASTNQTSMYLCASSLVQGANNEQFFGPGTRLTVL.

The rearrangement uses TRBV18 and TRBJ2-2; 8 bases match TRBD2. V dropped 3 bases and J dropped 9; count of bases not matched to a gene: 12. The CDR3 consists of 16 residues. Per germline, CDR1 KGHSH and CDR2 LQKENI. This CDR3 reads CASSPWGAGVVRELFF. Here the CDR3 DNA reads TGTGCCAGCTCACCCTGGGGAGCGGGAGTTGTCCGGGAGCTGTTTTTT.

On this clonotype itself: A read error may produce the germline difference seen at one junction end. The chain recombines TRBV7-2 with TRBJ2-2; D is undetermined. The germline CDR1 and CDR2 sequences are SGHTA and FQGNSA. This CDR3 spans 16 amino acids. The CDR3 is CTSSFSEKPNAGELFF. The CDR3 DNA reads TGTACCAGCAGCTTTTCGGAGAAACCGAACGCCGGGGAGCTGTTTTTT.

This clonotype was seen ten or more times. This chain connects TRBV5-1 to TRBJ2-3; possibly TRBD2 for D (6 bases). There are 13 residues in the CDR3. The V end lost 7 bases, the J end lost 5 bases, and 14 bases lay between the germline ends. Germline V gene lookup returns CDR1 SGHRS and CDR2 YFSETQ. This CDR3 is CASGRTPKDTQYF. The CDR3 coding sequence is TGCGCCAGCGGGAGGACGCCTAAAGATACGCAGTATTTT.

The chain recombines TRBV5-1 with TRBJ1-1; no definite D call. The CDR3 is made up of 14 amino acids. Between the trimmed V and J ends, which lost 0 bases and 5 bases, there was a span of 11 bases. In germline, CDR1 is SGHRS, CDR2 YFSETQ. The CDR3 reads CASSLAGEGTEAFF. CDR3 in DNA: TGCGCCAGCAGCTTGGCCGGGGAGGGTACTGAAGCTTTCTTT.

Worth noting for this clonotype: With a much larger clone just one base away, this may be a read error. V gene TRBV11-3 combines with J gene TRBJ1-2; tentatively, D is TRBD1 (5 bases). The CDR3 is made up of 15 amino acids. CDR1 is SGHNT, CDR2 YENEEA, per germline. CDR3 nucleotide sequence: TGTGCCGGCAGCCTTCGGGGGTGGGGTCCCTATGGCTACACCTTC. The encoded protein is CAGSLRGWGPYGYTF. Using reference TRBV11-3 and TRBJ1-2 for the parts outside the CDR3, the full variable domain is EAGVVQSPRYKIIEKKQPVAFWCNPISGHNTLYWYLQNLGQGPELLIRYENEEAVDDSQLPKDRFSAERLKGVDSTLKIQPAELGDSAVYLCAGSLRGWGPYGYTFGSGTRLTVV.

At least ten counts were recorded for this clonotype. The chain uses TRBV28 and TRBJ1-4; D perhaps matches TRBD1 (6 bases). From germline, CDR1 is MDHEN and CDR2 SYDVKM. Trimming took 10 bases from V and 2 from J, leaving 17 bases between them. The CDR3 length is 15 residues. CDR3 region: CATRWGADTNEKLFF. In DNA form, the CDR3 reads TGTGCCACCCGTTGGGGGGCTGATACTAATGAAAAACTGTTTTTT.

The rearrangement joins TRBV15 to TRBJ2-7, with D maybe TRBD1 (6 bases). Germline V lookup: CDR1 LNHNV, CDR2 YYDKDF (reference sequence). Trimming left V 3 bases short and J 4 bases short, with 7 bases between. CDR3 length: 12 amino acids. The CDR3 spells CATSSTGYEQYF. In nucleotides, the CDR3 is TGTGCCACCAGCAGCACAGGGTACGAGCAGTACTTC. Supplemented by reference TRBV15 and TRBJ2-7, the full variable domain reads DAMVIQNPRYQVTQFGKPVTLSCSQTLNHNVMYWYQQKSSQAPKLLFHYYDKDFNNEADTPDNFQSRRPNTSFCFLDIRSPGLGDTAMYLCATSSTGYEQYFGPGTRLTVT.

This clonotype was seen at least ten times. This chain links TRBV11-1 with TRBJ1-1, with D possibly TRBD1 on 5 matching bases. Between the trimmed V and J ends, which lost 6 bases and 3 bases, there was a span of 11 bases. Germline V gene lookup returns CDR1 SGHAT and CDR2 FQDESV (reference sequence). The CDR3 is 13 residues long. DNA for the CDR3: TGTGCCAGCAGTCCCGGGGACGACACTGAAGCTTTCTTT. It is translated as CASSPGDDTEAFF. Based on the CDR3 plus reference TRBV11-1 and TRBJ1-1, the full variable domain is EAEVAQSPRYKITEKSQAVAFWCDPISGHATLYWYRQILGQGPELLVQFQDESVVDDSQLPKDRFSAERLKGVDSTLKIQPAELGDSAMYLCASSPGDDTEAFFGQGTRLTVV.

This clonotype has more than one count but fewer than ten. The chain combines TRBV4-1 with TRBJ2-1, with TRBD2 identical over 7 bases. CDR3 size: 14 residues. The V segment lost 10 bases and the J segment 0 bases; nucleotides outside the gene matches: 6. CDR1 and CDR2 (germline): MGHRA, YSYEKL. The CDR3 DNA is TGCGCCATCAAGGGCGGGAGCTCCTACAATGAGCAGTTCTTC. Its protein product is CAIKGGSSYNEQFF.

The rearrangement joins TRBV9 to TRBJ1-3; D is unclear. The ends were cut back, 1 base at V and 0 bases at J, with 5 bases in the middle. CDR3 length equals 14 residues. Germline assignment: CDR1 SGDLS and CDR2 YYNGEE. The DNA of the CDR3 is TGTGCCAGCAGCGTACGGGGCTCTGGAAACACCATATATTTT. Encoded protein: CASSVRGSGNTIYF.

V and J are TRBV5-6 and TRBJ2-1; perhaps D is TRBD1 or TRBD2 (6 bases each). Germline assignment: CDR1 SGHDT and CDR2 YYEEEE. V gave up 4 bases and J gave up 7 bases, with 21 bases separating them. The CDR3 contains 16 residues. The CDR3 coding sequence is TGTGCCAGCAGCCCCCTGGGGGGCAAAGTTTTGAATGAGCAGTTCTTC. Its translation is CASSPLGGKVLNEQFF.